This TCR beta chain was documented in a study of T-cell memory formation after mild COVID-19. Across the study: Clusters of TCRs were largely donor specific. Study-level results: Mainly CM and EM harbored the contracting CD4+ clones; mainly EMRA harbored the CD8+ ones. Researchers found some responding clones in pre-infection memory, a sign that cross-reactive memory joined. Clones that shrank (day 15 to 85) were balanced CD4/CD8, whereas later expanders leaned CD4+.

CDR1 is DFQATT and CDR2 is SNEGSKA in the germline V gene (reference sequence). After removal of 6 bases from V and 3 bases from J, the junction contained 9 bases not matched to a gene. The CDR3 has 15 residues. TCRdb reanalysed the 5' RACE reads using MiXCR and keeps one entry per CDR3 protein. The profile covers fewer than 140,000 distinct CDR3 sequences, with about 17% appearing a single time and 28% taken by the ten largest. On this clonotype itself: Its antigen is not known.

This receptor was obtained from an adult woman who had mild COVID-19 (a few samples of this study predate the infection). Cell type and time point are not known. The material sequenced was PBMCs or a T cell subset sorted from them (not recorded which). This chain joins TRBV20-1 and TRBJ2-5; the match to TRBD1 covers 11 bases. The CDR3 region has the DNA TGCAGTGCCGGCACGCGGGACAGGGGGGAAGAGACCCAGTACTTC. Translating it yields CSAGTRDRGEETQYF.